This T cell receptor (beta chain) derives from a study of STAT5B mutations in CD4+ large granular lymphocyte leukemia. Overall study context: Among healthy controls, a particular HLA allele went with more CDR3 'QG' motifs.

Germline loops: CDR1 SGHTA, CDR2 FQGNSA. The CDR3 spans 14 residues. Trimming removed 5 bases from V and 2 bases from J; junction bases left unmatched: 5. In regard to this clone: Its antigen is unknown.

The study, taken as a whole, reports: Data were not HLA-matched across samples. Top patient clones used TRBV06 genes more often: 8/27 versus 2/35 in controls.

Only in-frame clones appear in the TCRdb table, and some are missing; sequencing was by immunoSEQ multiplex PCR. The data hold tens of thousands of clones, with around 80% observed a single time. J is TRBJ1-1 and V is TRBV7-2; 7 bases fit TRBD1. The source material was CD4+ T cells from blood buffy coats. This clonotype was sampled from a human donor in good health. In nucleotides, the CDR3 is TGTGCCAGCAGCCCTGGACAGGACAACACTGAAGCTTTCTTT. It is translated as CASSPGQDNTEAFF.